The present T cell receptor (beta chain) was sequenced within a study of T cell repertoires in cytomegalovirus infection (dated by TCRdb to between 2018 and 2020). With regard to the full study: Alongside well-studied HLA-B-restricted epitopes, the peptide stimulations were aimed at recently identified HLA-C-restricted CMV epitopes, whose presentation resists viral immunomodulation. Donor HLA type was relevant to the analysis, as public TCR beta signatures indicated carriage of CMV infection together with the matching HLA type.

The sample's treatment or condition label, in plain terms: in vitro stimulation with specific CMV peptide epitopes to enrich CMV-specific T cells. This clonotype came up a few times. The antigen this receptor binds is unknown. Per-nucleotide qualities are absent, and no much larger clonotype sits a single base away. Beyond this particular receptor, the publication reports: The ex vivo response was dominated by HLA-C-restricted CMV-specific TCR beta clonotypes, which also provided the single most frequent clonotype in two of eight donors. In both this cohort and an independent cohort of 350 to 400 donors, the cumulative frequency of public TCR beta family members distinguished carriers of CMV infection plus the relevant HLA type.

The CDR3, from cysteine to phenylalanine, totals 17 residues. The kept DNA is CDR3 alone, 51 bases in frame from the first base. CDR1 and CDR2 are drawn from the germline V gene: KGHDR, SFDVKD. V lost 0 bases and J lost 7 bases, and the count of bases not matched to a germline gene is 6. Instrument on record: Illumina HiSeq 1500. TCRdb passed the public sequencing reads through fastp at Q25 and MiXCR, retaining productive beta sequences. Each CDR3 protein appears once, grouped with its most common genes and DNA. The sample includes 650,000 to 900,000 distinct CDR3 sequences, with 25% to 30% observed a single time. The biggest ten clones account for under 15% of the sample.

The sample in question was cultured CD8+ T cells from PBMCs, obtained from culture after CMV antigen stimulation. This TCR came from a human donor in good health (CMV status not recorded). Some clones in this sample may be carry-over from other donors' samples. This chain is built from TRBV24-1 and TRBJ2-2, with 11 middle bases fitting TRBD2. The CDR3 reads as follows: CATSDLIRLAGGGELFF. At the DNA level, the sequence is TGTGCCACCAGTGATTTGATTCGTCTAGCGGGGGGCGGGGAGCTGTTTTTT.